The 17 T cell receptor beta chains listed next were all sequenced from one sample in a study of cytomegalovirus exposure and HLA in healthy donors. PCR used 60 Vbeta primers and 13 Jbeta primers. Generated by immunoSEQ multiplex PCR, the TCRdb table keeps only in-frame clones and is missing some. The data contain about 120,000 clones, roughly 71% of them singletons. The sequenced sample was PBMCs. The receptors originated from a woman in her thirties or forties in good health and CMV-seropositive.

The chain joins TRBV5-1 to TRBJ2-3; 10 positions agree with TRBD2. CDR1 and CDR2 (germline): SGHRS, YFSETQ. V lost 0 bases, J lost 5 bases, and 9 bases stayed unmatched. CDR3 length: 17 amino acids. This CDR3 is CASSLELAGTMRDTQYF. CDR3 in DNA: TGCGCCAGCAGCTTGGAACTAGCGGGGACAATGCGAGATACGCAGTATTTT.

The rearrangement links TRBV4-3 to TRBJ2-4, with 7 bases that match TRBD2. J lost 6 bases, V lost 4 bases, and 12 bases had no gene match. CDR3 size: 16 residues. From germline, CDR1 is LGHNA and CDR2 YSLEER. The CDR3 DNA reads TGCGCCAGCAGCCGAGCGGGATCGCAATGGGGAAACATTCAGTACTTC. This translates into CASSRAGSQWGNIQYF.

The CDR3 sequence is CASSYRRDSAGYTF. The CDR3 DNA reads as TGTGCCAGCAGTTACCGCCGGGACAGCGCTGGCTACACCTTC. The chain carries TRBV6-5 and TRBJ1-2; the match to TRBD1 covers 7 bases. The length of the CDR3 is 14 residues. The germline gives CDR1 MNHEY, CDR2 SVGAGI. V trimming: 2 bases; J trimming: 7 bases; junction bases outside the gene matches: 7.

This chain joins TRBV27 and TRBJ2-1; 14 bases match TRBD2. The germline CDR1 and CDR2 sequences are MNHEY and SMNVEV (reference sequence). The CDR3 has 18 amino acids. The J segment lost 0 bases and the V segment lost 3 bases, leaving 4 bases of the junction unmatched. The CDR3 DNA reads TGTGCCAGCAGTTTGGGACTAGCGGGGGAAAGCTCCTACAATGAGCAGTTCTTC. Translation gives CASSLGLAGESSYNEQFF.

This clone has just a few counts. This rearrangement joins TRBV9 to TRBJ2-2, with D perhaps TRBD1 (6 bases). With 4 bases removed from V and 8 bases from J, the gap between germline ends came to 15 bases. Germline lookup yields CDR1 SGDLS and CDR2 YYNGEE. The length of the CDR3 is 14 residues. The CDR3 region is CASSKRTDLGELFF. DNA for the CDR3: TGTGCCAGCAGCAAGCGGACAGATTTAGGGGAGCTGTTTTTT.

The chain couples TRBV7-2 to TRBJ1-1; no firm D call. This CDR3 region has 14 residues. Trimming removed 1 base from V and 5 bases from J, with 11 bases in between. CDR1 and CDR2 (germline): SGHTA, FQGNSA. DNA for the CDR3: TGTGCCAGCAGCTTAGGTGTCTCGAGGACTGAAGCTTTCTTT. It encodes CASSLGVSRTEAFF. Using reference TRBV7-2 and TRBJ1-1 for the parts outside the CDR3, the full variable domain is GAGVSQSPSNKVTEKGKDVELRCDPISGHTALYWYRQSLGQGLEFLIYFQGNSAPDKSGLPSDRFSAERTGGSVSTLTIQRTQQEDSAVYLCASSLGVSRTEAFFGQGTRLTVV.

The CDR3: CASSRQGSTDTQYF. The CDR3 nucleotides read TGTGCCAGCAGCCGACAGGGGAGCACAGATACGCAGTATTTT. V usage is TRBV7-8 and J usage is TRBJ2-3; 8 bases are shared with TRBD1. J gave up 0 bases and V 5 bases, and 1 base lay outside the gene matches. This CDR3 is built from 14 residues. The V gene's germline CDR1 is SGHVS and CDR2 FQNEAQ.

This chain links TRBV2 with TRBJ2-7, with TRBD2 matching 7 bases. CDR3 length equals 16 residues. Per germline, CDR1 SNHLY and CDR2 FYNNEI. V lost 0 bases to trimming and J lost 6 bases; unmatched junction nucleotides: 11. Here the CDR3 DNA reads TGTGCCAGCAGTGAAGCATGGGCTAGCGGATACGGCGAGCAGTACTTC. This translates into CASSEAWASGYGEQYF.

The rearrangement links TRBV6-6 to TRBJ1-1, with D unclear. Per germline, CDR1 MNHNY and CDR2 SVGAGI (reference sequence). The CDR3 totals 13 residues. V lost 6 bases and J 0 bases, leaving 8 bases between the germline ends. The DNA of the CDR3 is TGTGCCAGCAGCCCAACACTGAACACTGAAGCTTTCTTT. Protein product: CASSPTLNTEAFF.

V is TRBV6-6 and J is TRBJ1-1, with TRBD1 matching over 12 bases. Per the germline V gene, CDR1 is MNHNY and CDR2 is SVGAGI (reference sequence). The ends lost 5 bases at V and 0 bases at J; junction bases unmatched: 4. The CDR3 sequence is 16 residues long. For the CDR3, the DNA is TGTGCCAGCAGTCCGGGACAGGGGGCCATGAACACTGAAGCTTTCTTT. Translated, it gives CASSPGQGAMNTEAFF.

V usage is TRBV28 and J usage is TRBJ2-7, with a weak D call TRBD1 (6 bases). Germline V lookup: CDR1 MDHEN, CDR2 SYDVKM. The germline V and J ends were trimmed by 10 bases and 9 bases, with 16 bases remaining between them. The CDR3 loop spans 11 amino acids. The CDR3 loop reads CATRGEGGQYF. The CDR3 nucleotides are TGTGCCACCAGGGGAGAGGGCGGGCAGTACTTC.

In its sample, this clone was seen a few times. An end of the junction differs from the germline gene, which may be a read error. This chain joins TRBV5-4 and TRBJ2-1, with D perhaps matching TRBD2 (6 bases). CDR1 is SGHNT, CDR2 YYREEE, per germline (reference sequence). This CDR3 comprises 16 residues. CDR3 sequence reads: CASSRSTGTYYNEQFF. The CDR3, as DNA: TGCGCCAGCAGCCGCTCAACCGGGACTTACTACAATGAGCAGTTCTTC.

V and J are TRBV7-2 and TRBJ2-7, with a weak D call TRBD1 (5 bases). Germline V gene sequence: CDR1 SGHTA, CDR2 FQGNSA. V was pared by 2 bases and J by 2 bases, with 13 bases between. The CDR3 length is 15 residues. The CDR3 is CASSLQGLDPYEQYF. For the CDR3, the DNA is TGTGCCAGCAGCTTACAGGGCCTCGACCCCTACGAGCAGTACTTC. The entire variable domain, with the rest obtained from reference TRBV7-2 and TRBJ2-7, is as follows: GAGVSQSPSNKVTEKGKDVELRCDPISGHTALYWYRQSLGQGLEFLIYFQGNSAPDKSGLPSDRFSAERTGGSVSTLTIQRTQQEDSAVYLCASSLQGLDPYEQYFGPGTRLTVT.

The chain links TRBV4-3 to TRBJ2-3; 9 bases line up with TRBD1. The trim removed 0 bases at V and 4 bases at J, leaving 2 bases unmatched. Per germline, CDR1 LGHNA and CDR2 YSLEER. CDR3 size: 15 residues. CDR3 sequence: CASSQDRDRADTQYF. The CDR3 DNA is TGCGCCAGCAGCCAAGATCGGGACAGGGCAGATACGCAGTATTTT.

The chain links TRBV25-1 to TRBJ1-2, with D maybe TRBD1 (5 bases). The germline CDR1 and CDR2 sequences are MGHDK and SYGVNS. Trimming removed 5 bases at V and 4 bases at J, with 8 bases between. The CDR3 spans 12 residues. The DNA of the CDR3 is TGTGCCAGCAGTCCCCAGGGCTATGGCTACACCTTC. It codes for CASSPQGYGYTF.

The CDR3 DNA follows: TGCGCCAGCAGCCGGGGGGGTATAGATGGCTACACCTTC. This translates into CASSRGGIDGYTF. V is TRBV5-1 and J is TRBJ1-2; TRBD1 is a possible D gene (5 bases). The CDR3 has 13 amino acids. Trimming left V 4 bases short and J 6 bases short, with 13 bases between. Per germline, CDR1 SGHRS and CDR2 YFSETQ.

This clone has just a few counts. The chain recombines TRBV19 with TRBJ1-5; D perhaps matches TRBD1 (5 bases). Per germline, CDR1 LNHDA and CDR2 SQIVND (reference sequence). The CDR3 sequence is 11 residues long. Trimming shortened V by 6 bases and J by 11 bases, and 11 bases separated the two germline ends. The chain's CDR3 is CASSVETAQHF. The CDR3 DNA follows: TGTGCCAGTAGCGTTGAGACAGCCCAGCATTTT. The full variable domain, with the rest looked up from reference TRBV19 and TRBJ1-5, is DGGITQSPKYLFRKEGQNVTLSCEQNLNHDAMYWYRQDPGQGLRLIYYSQIVNDFQKGDIAEGYSVSREKKESFPLTVTSAQKNPTAFYLCASSVETAQHFGDGTRLSIL.